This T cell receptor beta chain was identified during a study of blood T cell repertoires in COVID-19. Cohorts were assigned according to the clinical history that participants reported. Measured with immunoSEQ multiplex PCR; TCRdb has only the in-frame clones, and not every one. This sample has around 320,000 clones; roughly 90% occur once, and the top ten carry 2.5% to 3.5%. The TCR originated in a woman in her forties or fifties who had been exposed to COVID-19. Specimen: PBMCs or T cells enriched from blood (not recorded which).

The DNA for the CDR3 is TGTGCCAGCAGGCCATCAGGGATGAACACTGAAGCTTTCTTT. Protein: CASRPSGMNTEAFF. The V gene is TRBV11-2, the J gene TRBJ1-1; the D gene is possibly TRBD1 (5 bases). The CDR3 runs 14 residues. The V gene's germline CDR1 is SGHAT and CDR2 FQNNGV. Trimming stripped 6 bases from V and 0 bases from J, with 11 bases between.